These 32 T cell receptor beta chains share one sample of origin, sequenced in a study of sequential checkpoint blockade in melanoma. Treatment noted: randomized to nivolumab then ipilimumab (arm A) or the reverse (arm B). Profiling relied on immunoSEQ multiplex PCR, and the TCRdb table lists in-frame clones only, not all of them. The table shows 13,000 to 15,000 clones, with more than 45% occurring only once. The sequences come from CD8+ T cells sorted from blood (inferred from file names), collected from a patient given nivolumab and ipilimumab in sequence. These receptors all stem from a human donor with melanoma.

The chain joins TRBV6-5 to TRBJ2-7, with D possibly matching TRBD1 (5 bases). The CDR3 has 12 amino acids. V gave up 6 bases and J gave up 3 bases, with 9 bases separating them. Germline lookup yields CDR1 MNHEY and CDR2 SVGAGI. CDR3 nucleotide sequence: TGTGCCAGCAGCCCTCAGGGCTACGAGCAGTACTTC. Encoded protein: CASSPQGYEQYF.

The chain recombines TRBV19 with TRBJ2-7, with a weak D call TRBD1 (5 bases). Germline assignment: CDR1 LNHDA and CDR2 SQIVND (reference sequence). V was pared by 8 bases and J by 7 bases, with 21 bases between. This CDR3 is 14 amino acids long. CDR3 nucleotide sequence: TGTGCCAGTCGACCTTACTTTGACTCAGGGGAGCAGTACTTC. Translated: CASRPYFDSGEQYF.

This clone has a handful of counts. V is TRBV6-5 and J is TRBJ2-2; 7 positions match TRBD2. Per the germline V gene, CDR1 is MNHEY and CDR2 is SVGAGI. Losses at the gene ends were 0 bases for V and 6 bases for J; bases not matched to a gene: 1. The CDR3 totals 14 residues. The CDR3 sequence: CASSYSGGAGELFF. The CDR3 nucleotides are TGTGCCAGCAGTTACTCGGGGGGGGCCGGGGAGCTGTTTTTT.

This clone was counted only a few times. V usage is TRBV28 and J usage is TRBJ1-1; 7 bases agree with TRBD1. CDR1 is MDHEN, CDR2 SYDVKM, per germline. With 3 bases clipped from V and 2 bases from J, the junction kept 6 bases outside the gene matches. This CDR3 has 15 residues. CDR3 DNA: TGTGCCAGCAGTTTGGAGGGGGCACCTAACACTGAAGCTTTCTTT. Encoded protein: CASSLEGAPNTEAFF.

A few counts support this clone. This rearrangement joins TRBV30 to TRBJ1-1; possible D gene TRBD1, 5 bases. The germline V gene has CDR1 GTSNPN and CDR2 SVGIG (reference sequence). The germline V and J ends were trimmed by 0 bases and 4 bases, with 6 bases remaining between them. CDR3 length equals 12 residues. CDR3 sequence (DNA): TGTGCCTGGAGTGTAGACAGCACTGAAGCTTTCTTT. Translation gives CAWSVDSTEAFF.

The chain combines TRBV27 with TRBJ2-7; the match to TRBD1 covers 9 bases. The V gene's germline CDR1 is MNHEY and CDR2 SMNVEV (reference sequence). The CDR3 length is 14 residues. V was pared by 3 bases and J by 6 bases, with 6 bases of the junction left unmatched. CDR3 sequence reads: CASSLSQGAFEQYF. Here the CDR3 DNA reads TGTGCCAGCAGTTTGTCACAGGGGGCGTTCGAGCAGTACTTC.

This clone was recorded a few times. CDR3 bases: TGTGCCAGCAGCGTAGTTGGGGCCCAACCCAGTAGCTCTGGAAACACCATATATTTT. This gives the protein CASSVVGAQPSSSGNTIYF. V is TRBV9 and J is TRBJ1-3; tentatively, D is TRBD1 (5 bases). The CDR3 loop spans 19 amino acids. Trimming shortened V by 0 bases and J by 0 bases, and 19 bases separated the two germline ends. CDR1 is SGDLS, CDR2 YYNGEE, per germline.

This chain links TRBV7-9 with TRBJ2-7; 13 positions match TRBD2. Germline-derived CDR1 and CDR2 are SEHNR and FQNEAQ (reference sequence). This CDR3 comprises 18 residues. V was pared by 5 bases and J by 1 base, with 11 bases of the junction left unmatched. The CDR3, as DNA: TGTGCCAGCAGCCCCAGACTAGGACTAGCGGGGGTTTCCTACGAGCAGTACTTC. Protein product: CASSPRLGLAGVSYEQYF. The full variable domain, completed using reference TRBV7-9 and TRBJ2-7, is DTGVSQNPRHKITKRGQNVTFRCDPISEHNRLYWYRQTLGQGPEFLTYFQNEAQLEKSRLLSDRFSAERPKGSFSTLEIQRTEQGDSAMYLCASSPRLGLAGVSYEQYFGPGTRLTVT.

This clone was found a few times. Here the CDR3 DNA reads TGTGCCAGCAGCTCCCAACAGGGGGCATGGAGCAATCAGCCCCAGCATTTT. It yields the protein CASSSQQGAWSNQPQHF. J is TRBJ1-5 and V is TRBV7-2; TRBD1 aligns across 9 bases. Germline CDR1 SGHTA, CDR2 FQGNSA. The trim removed 4 bases at V and 1 base at J, leaving 8 bases unmatched. The CDR3 contains 17 residues.

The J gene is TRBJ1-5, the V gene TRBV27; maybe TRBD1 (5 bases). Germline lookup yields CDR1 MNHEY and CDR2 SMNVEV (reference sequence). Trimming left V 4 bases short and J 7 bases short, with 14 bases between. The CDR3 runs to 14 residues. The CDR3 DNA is TGTGCCAGCAGTTCCACACGGGGGTCGCAGCCCCAGCATTTT. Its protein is CASSSTRGSQPQHF.

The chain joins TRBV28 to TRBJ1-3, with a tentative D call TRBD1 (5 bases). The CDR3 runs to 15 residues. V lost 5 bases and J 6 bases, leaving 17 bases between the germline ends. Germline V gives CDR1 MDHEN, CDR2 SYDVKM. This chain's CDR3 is CASSGGRAVANTIYF. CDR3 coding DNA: TGTGCCAGCAGTGGGGGGAGGGCAGTGGCAAACACCATATATTTT.

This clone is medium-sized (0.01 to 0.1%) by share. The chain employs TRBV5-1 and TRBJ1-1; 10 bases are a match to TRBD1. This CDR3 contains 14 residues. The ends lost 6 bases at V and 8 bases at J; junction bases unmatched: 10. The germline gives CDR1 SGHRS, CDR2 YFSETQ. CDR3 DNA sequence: TGCGCCAGCACCACCGGGACAGGGGCAAGAGAAGCTTTCTTT. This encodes CASTTGTGAREAFF.

The CDR3 region is CSVDAGYSGNTIYF. DNA for the CDR3: TGCAGCGTTGACGCCGGGTACTCTGGAAACACCATATATTTT. This chain connects TRBV29-1 to TRBJ1-3, with no clear D. V was clipped by 3 bases and J by 0 bases, with 9 bases between them. The CDR3 is 14 amino acids. Germline values: CDR1 SQVTM, CDR2 ANQGSEA.

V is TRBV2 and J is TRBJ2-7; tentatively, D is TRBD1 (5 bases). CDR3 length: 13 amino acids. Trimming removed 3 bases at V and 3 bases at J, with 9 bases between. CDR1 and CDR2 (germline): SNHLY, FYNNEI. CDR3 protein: CASSETVIYEQYF. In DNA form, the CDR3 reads TGTGCCAGCAGTGAGACAGTAATCTACGAGCAGTACTTC.

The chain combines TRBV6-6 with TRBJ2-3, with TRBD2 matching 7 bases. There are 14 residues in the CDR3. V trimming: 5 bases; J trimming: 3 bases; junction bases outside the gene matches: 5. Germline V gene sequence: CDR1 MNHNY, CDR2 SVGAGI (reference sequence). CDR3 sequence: CASSRSGETDTQYF. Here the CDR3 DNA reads TGTGCCAGCAGTCGAAGCGGGGAAACAGATACGCAGTATTTT.

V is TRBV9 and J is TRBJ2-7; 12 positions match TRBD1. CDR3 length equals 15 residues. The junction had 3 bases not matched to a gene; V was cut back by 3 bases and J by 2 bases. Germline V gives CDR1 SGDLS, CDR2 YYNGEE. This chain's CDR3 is CASSAGTGGAYEQYF. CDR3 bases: TGTGCCAGCAGCGCGGGGACAGGGGGCGCCTACGAGCAGTACTTC.

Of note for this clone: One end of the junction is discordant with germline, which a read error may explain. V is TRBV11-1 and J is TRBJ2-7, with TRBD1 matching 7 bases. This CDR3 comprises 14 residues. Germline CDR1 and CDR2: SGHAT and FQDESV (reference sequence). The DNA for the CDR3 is TGTGCCAGCAGCTTCGGGACAGCCACCTACGTGCAGTACTTC. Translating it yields CASSFGTATYVQYF.

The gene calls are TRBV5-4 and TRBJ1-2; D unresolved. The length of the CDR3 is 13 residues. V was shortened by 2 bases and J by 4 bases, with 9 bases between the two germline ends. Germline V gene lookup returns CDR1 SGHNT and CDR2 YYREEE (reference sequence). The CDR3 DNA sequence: TGTGCCAGCAGCTTAGACATCTCCTATGGCTACACCTTC. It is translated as CASSLDISYGYTF.

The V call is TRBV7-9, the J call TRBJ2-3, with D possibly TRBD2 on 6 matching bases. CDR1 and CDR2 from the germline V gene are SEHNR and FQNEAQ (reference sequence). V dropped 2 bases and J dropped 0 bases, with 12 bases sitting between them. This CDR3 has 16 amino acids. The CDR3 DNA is TGTGCCAGCAGCTTAAGGGTGGGGGGAAGCACAGATACGCAGTATTTT. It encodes CASSLRVGGSTDTQYF.

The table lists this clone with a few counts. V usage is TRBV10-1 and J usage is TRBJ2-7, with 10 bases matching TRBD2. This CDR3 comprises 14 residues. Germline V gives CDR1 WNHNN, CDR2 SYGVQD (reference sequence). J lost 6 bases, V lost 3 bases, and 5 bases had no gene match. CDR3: CASSESSGGAEQYF. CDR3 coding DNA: TGCGCCAGCAGTGAATCGAGCGGGGGGGCCGAGCAGTACTTC.

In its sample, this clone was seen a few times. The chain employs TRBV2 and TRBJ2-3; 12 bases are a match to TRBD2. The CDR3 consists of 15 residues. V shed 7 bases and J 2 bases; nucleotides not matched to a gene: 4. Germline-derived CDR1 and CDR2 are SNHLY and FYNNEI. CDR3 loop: CASIPSGGDTDTQYF. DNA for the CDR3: TGTGCCAGCATTCCTAGCGGGGGGGACACAGATACGCAGTATTTT. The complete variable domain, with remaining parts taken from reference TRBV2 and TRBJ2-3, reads EPEVTQTPSHQVTQMGQEVILRCVPISNHLYFYWYRQILGQKVEFLVSFYNNEISEKSEIFDDQFSVERPDGSNFTLKIRSTKLEDSAMYFCASIPSGGDTDTQYFGPGTRLTVL.

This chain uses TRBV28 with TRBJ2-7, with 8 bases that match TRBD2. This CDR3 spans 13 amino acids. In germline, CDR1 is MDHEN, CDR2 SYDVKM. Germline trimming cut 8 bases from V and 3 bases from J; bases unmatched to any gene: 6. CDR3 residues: CASGPGGGYEQYF. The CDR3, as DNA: TGTGCCAGCGGCCCCGGGGGGGGCTACGAGCAGTACTTC.

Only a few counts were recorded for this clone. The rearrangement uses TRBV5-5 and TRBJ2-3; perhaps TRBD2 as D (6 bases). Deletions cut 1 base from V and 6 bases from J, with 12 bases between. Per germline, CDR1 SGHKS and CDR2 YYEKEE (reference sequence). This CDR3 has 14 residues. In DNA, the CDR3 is TGTGCCAGCAGCTTGATAGCGGCAGGCGATACGCAGTATTTT. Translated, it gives CASSLIAAGDTQYF.

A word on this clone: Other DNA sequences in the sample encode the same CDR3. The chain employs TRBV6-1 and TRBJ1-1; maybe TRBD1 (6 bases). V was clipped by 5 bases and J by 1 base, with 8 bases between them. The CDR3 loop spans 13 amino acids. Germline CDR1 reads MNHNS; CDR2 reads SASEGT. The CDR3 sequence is CASSPTGNTEAFF. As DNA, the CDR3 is TGTGCCAGCAGTCCGACAGGGAACACTGAAGCTTTCTTT.

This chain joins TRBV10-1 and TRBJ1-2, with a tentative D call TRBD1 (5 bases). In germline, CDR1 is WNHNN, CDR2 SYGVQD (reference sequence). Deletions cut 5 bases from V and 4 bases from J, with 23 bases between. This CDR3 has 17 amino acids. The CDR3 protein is CASSQRGGSRKTYGYTF. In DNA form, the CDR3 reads TGCGCCAGCAGTCAGAGGGGAGGATCGCGAAAGACCTATGGCTACACCTTC.

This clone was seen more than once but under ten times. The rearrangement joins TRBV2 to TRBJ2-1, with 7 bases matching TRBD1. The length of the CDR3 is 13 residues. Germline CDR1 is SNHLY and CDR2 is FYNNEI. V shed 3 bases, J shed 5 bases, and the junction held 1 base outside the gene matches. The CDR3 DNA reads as TGTGCCAGCAGTGACGGGACAGACAATGAGCAGTTCTTC. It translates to CASSDGTDNEQFF.

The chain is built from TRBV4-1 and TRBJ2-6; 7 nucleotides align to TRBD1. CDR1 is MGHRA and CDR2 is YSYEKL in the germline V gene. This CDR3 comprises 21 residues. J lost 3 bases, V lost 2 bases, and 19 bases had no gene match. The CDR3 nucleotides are TGCGCCAGCAGCCAACTGAATACACAGGGGCTGGGGTTCGTTGGGGCCAACGTCCTGACTTTC. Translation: CASSQLNTQGLGFVGANVLTF.

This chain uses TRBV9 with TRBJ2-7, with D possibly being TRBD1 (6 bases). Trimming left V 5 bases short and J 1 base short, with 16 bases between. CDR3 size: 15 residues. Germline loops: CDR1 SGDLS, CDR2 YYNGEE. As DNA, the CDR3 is TGTGCCAGCAGTCGTCACGGACAGATGTCCTACGAGCAGTACTTC. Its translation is CASSRHGQMSYEQYF.

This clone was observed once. DNA of the CDR3: TGTGCCAGCAGTGAGGGCTGGTCGATCTACGAGCAGTACTTC. Protein: CASSEGWSIYEQYF. The chain links TRBV6-1 to TRBJ2-7, with unresolved D. The CDR3 is made up of 14 amino acids. Germline-derived CDR1 and CDR2 are MNHNS and SASEGT. V was pared by 3 bases and J by 3 bases, with 12 bases between.

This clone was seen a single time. Here the CDR3 DNA reads TGCGCCAGCAGCCAAATCGGCACAGGGGTGATCACTGAAGCTTTCTTT. It yields the protein CASSQIGTGVITEAFF. The chain joins TRBV4-1 to TRBJ1-1; TRBD1 aligns across 7 bases. J lost 4 bases, V lost 2 bases, and 10 bases had no gene match. The CDR3 spans 16 residues. Germline assignment: CDR1 MGHRA and CDR2 YSYEKL.

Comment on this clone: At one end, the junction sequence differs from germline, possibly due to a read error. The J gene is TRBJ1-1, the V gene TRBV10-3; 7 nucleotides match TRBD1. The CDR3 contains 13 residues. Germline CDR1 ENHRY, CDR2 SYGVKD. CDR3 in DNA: TGTGCCAGCAGTTACCAGACAGGGACTGAAGCTTTCTTT. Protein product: CASSYQTGTEAFF.

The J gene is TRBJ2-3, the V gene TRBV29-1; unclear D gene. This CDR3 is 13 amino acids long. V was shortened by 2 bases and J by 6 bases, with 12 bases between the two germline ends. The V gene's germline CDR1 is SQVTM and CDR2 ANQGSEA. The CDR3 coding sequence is TGCAGCGTTGAAAGGATCGGAGATGATACGCAGTATTTT. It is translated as CSVERIGDDTQYF.